This passage covers 10 T cell receptor beta chains from one sample sequenced in a study of OX40 agonist ivuxolimab in advanced cancers. This table comes from immunoSEQ multiplex PCR, and its TCRdb copy is limited to in-frame clones, with some not included. The data show 70,000 to 80,000 clones, roughly 92% seen once. Sequenced here: CD4+ or CD8+ T cells sorted from blood, sampled in a trial of the OX40 agonist ivuxolimab. These receptors originate from an adult with an advanced solid tumor such as melanoma, head and neck, liver or kidney cancer.

CDR3 nucleotides: TGTGCCAGTAGTTTCTGGGACAGCACGGGTGAGACCCAGTACTTC. It translates to CASSFWDSTGETQYF. V gene TRBV19 combines with J gene TRBJ2-5; TRBD1 matches 7 bases. The V gene end was trimmed by 5 bases and the J gene end by 5 bases; junction bases not matched to a gene: 11. The germline CDR1 and CDR2 sequences are LNHDA and SQIVND (reference sequence). This CDR3 region has 15 residues.

This clone was counted once. This rearrangement joins TRBV7-9 to TRBJ2-5, with TRBD2 matching over 7 bases. The trim removed 5 bases at V and 1 base at J, leaving 7 bases unmatched. Per the germline V gene, CDR1 is SEHNR and CDR2 is FQNEAQ (reference sequence). This CDR3 is built from 15 residues. CDR3 sequence reads: CASSRLGGIQETQYF. CDR3 bases: TGTGCCAGCAGCCGCCTGGGGGGGATCCAAGAGACCCAGTACTTC.

The rearrangement joins TRBV15 to TRBJ2-7; 8 nucleotides match TRBD1. CDR3 length: 17 residues. V gave up 3 bases and J gave up 3 bases; unmatched junction bases: 13. Germline V gives CDR1 LNHNV, CDR2 YYDKDF (reference sequence). CDR3 loop: CATSSLLPGQAGYEQYF. The CDR3 DNA reads TGTGCCACCAGCAGCCTACTCCCGGGACAGGCGGGCTACGAGCAGTACTTC.

The V and J genes are TRBV2 and TRBJ2-7, with D perhaps matching TRBD2 (6 bases). The CDR3 is 16 residues long. V was pared by 6 bases and J by 2 bases, with 20 bases between. Germline V gene data show CDR1 as SNHLY and CDR2 as FYNNEI. The DNA of the CDR3 is TGTGCCAGCAGGGACCTCGGGGGTGATTTCGCCTACGAGCAGTACTTC. Translation gives CASRDLGGDFAYEQYF.

In nucleotides, the CDR3 is TGTGCCTGGAGAGACAGGGGGCTTCAAGAGACCCAGTACTTC. This codes for CAWRDRGLQETQYF. This chain joins TRBV30 and TRBJ2-5, with 10 bases that match TRBD1. There are 14 residues in the CDR3. J was trimmed by 2 bases and V by 3 bases; bases with no gene match: 3. Germline CDR1 and CDR2: GTSNPN and SVGIG (reference sequence).

The rearrangement uses TRBV13 and TRBJ1-6, with TRBD1 as a possible D gene (5 bases). Trimming left V 5 bases short and J 9 bases short, with 17 bases between. Looked up from germline, CDR1 is PRHDT and CDR2 is FYEKMQ (reference sequence). The CDR3 runs to 15 residues. The CDR3 sequence is CASSLAGGGVSPLHF. DNA of the CDR3: TGTGCCAGCAGCCTCGCCGGGGGAGGTGTTTCACCCCTCCACTTT. The variable domain in full, with the rest retrieved from reference TRBV13 and TRBJ1-6, is AAGVIQSPRHLIKEKRETATLKCYPIPRHDTVYWYQQGPGQDPQFLISFYEKMQSDKGSIPDRFSAQQFSDYHSELNMSSLELGDSALYFCASSLAGGGVSPLHFGNGTRLTVT.

This clone was recorded once. V gene TRBV6-5 combines with J gene TRBJ2-1; 9 bases are a match to TRBD1. Germline CDR1 is MNHEY and CDR2 is SVGAGI. The junction had 9 bases not matched to a gene; V was cut back by 5 bases and J by 7 bases. The CDR3 sequence is 15 residues long. The CDR3 DNA is TGTGCCAGCAGTGCCGGGACAGGGTCTCGTAATGAGCAGTTCTTC. It encodes CASSAGTGSRNEQFF.

The chain combines TRBV29-1 with TRBJ2-5; D gene unclear. Germline V lookup: CDR1 SQVTM, CDR2 ANQGSEA. V was clipped by 2 bases and J by 2 bases, with 6 bases between them. This CDR3 spans 12 amino acids. CDR3 loop: CSVEMGQETQYF. CDR3 coding DNA: TGCAGCGTTGAAATGGGGCAAGAGACCCAGTACTTC.

This sequence joins TRBV27 and TRBJ2-5, with D uncertain. The ends were cut back, 9 bases at V and 2 bases at J, with 7 bases in the middle. CDR3 length equals 11 residues. Germline V gives CDR1 MNHEY, CDR2 SMNVEV (reference sequence). Here the CDR3 DNA reads TGTGCCAGGGGCACTCAAGAGACCCAGTACTTC. It encodes CARGTQETQYF.

This clone was seen just once. Here the CDR3 reads CAWSVDRDGYTF. For the CDR3, the DNA is TGTGCCTGGAGTGTGGACAGGGATGGCTACACCTTC. The chain carries TRBV30 and TRBJ1-2; 8 bases are shared with TRBD1. J gave up 6 bases and V 0 bases, and 0 bases lay outside the gene matches. The CDR3 consists of 12 residues. Germline V lookup: CDR1 GTSNPN, CDR2 SVGIG (reference sequence).